The 18 T cell receptor beta chains below were found in one sample sequenced in a study of blood T cell repertoires in COVID-19. Profiled with immunoSEQ multiplex PCR; TCRdb holds only in-frame clones, not every one. The sample records over 150,000 clones, more than 80% being singletons. Material for sequencing was PBMCs or T cells enriched from blood (not recorded which). These receptors were obtained from a man in his forties who had recovered from COVID-19.

This clone has just one count. The gene calls are TRBV28 and TRBJ1-5; the D gene is possibly TRBD1 (6 bases). V lost 3 bases to trimming and J lost 2 bases, with 8 bases between them. This CDR3 has 14 residues. CDR1 is MDHEN, CDR2 SYDVKM, per germline. CDR3 sequence reads: CASSLGAGNQPQHF. The DNA for the CDR3 is TGTGCCAGCAGTTTGGGGGCTGGCAATCAGCCCCAGCATTTT.

The J gene is TRBJ2-3, the V gene TRBV28, with 14 bases aligning to TRBD2. The length of the CDR3 is 17 residues. In germline, CDR1 is MDHEN, CDR2 SYDVKM. With 5 bases clipped from V and 5 bases from J, the junction kept 9 bases outside the gene matches. CDR3 in amino acids: CASSPLPGTSGRDTQYF. The CDR3 DNA sequence: TGTGCCAGCAGTCCTCTCCCCGGGACTAGCGGGAGAGATACGCAGTATTTT.

V usage is TRBV29-1 and J usage is TRBJ1-1, with D possibly TRBD1 on 5 matching bases. CDR3 length: 13 amino acids. Germline-derived CDR1 and CDR2 are SQVTM and ANQGSEA. V lost 6 bases and J 3 bases, leaving 14 bases between the germline ends. This CDR3 is CSVAGGKDTEAFF. In DNA, the CDR3 is TGCAGCGTCGCGGGGGGAAAGGACACTGAAGCTTTCTTT.

This chain uses TRBV6-1 with TRBJ2-7; no firm D call. The CDR3 runs 12 residues. Germline CDR1 and CDR2: MNHNS and SASEGT. With 3 bases removed from V and 2 bases from J, the gap between germline ends came to 5 bases. The CDR3 is CASSDRAYEQYF. CDR3 sequence (DNA): TGTGCCAGCAGTGATCGGGCCTACGAGCAGTACTTC.

This clone was detected only a few times. V usage is TRBV7-9 and J usage is TRBJ1-2; a possible D gene is TRBD1 (6 bases). Looked up from germline, CDR1 is SEHNR and CDR2 is FQNEAQ (reference sequence). The CDR3 is made up of 11 amino acids. The V end was cut by 5 bases, the J end by 5 bases, with 6 bases between. CDR3 protein: CASSTGYGYTF. Written as DNA, the CDR3 is TGTGCCAGCAGCACAGGGTATGGCTACACCTTC.

This clone was detected once. The chain recombines TRBV24-1 with TRBJ2-6; TRBD1 agrees at 8 bases. Trimming took 4 bases from V and 4 from J; bases not matched to a gene: 2. Germline V gene sequence: CDR1 KGHDR, CDR2 SFDVKD. The CDR3 consists of 15 residues. CDR3 sequence: CATSDRGPGANVLTF. DNA of the CDR3: TGTGCCACCAGTGACAGGGGGCCGGGGGCCAACGTCCTGACTTTC.

The table lists this clone with a count of one. The rearrangement uses TRBV12-3 or TRBV12-4 and TRBJ2-2; no reliable D call. V lost 4 bases, J lost 3 bases, and 6 bases lay in between. CDR3 length: 13 amino acids. The CDR3 region is CASSSSDTGELFF. CDR3 in DNA: TGTGCCAGCAGTTCCTCGGACACCGGGGAGCTGTTTTTT.

The gene calls are TRBV19 and TRBJ1-1; tentatively, D is TRBD1 (6 bases). CDR3 size: 15 residues. Deletions cut 1 base from V and 0 bases from J, with 9 bases between. Per the germline V gene, CDR1 is LNHDA and CDR2 is SQIVND (reference sequence). This CDR3 is CASSIGRGVNTEAFF. In nucleotides, the CDR3 is TGTGCCAGTAGTATAGGCAGGGGCGTGAACACTGAAGCTTTCTTT.

The rearrangement links TRBV29-1 to TRBJ2-2; TRBD2 matches at 8 bases. CDR1 SQVTM and CDR2 ANQGSEA come from the germline V gene. The CDR3 runs to 15 residues. V gave up 5 bases and J gave up 0 bases; unmatched junction bases: 5. This CDR3 reads CSVPGGGPNTGELFF. DNA of the CDR3: TGCAGCGTTCCCGGGGGGGGGCCGAACACCGGGGAGCTGTTTTTT.

J is TRBJ1-2 and V is TRBV5-8; no reliable D call. The V end was cut by 2 bases, the J end by 9 bases, with 11 bases between. The CDR3 runs to 12 residues. The germline V gene has CDR1 SGHTS and CDR2 YDEGEE. The CDR3 region has the DNA TGTGCCAGCAGCTTTTCCTGGGAGAGCTACACCTTC. Its protein is CASSFSWESYTF.

In nucleotides, the CDR3 is TGTGCCAGCAGTGATGTGGGAGGGACCCAGTACTTC. Amino acids: CASSDVGGTQYF. This chain uses TRBV6-4 with TRBJ2-5; D perhaps matches TRBD2 (6 bases). With 3 bases removed from V and 7 bases from J, the gap between germline ends came to 9 bases. The CDR3 sequence is 12 residues long. Germline assignment: CDR1 MRHNA and CDR2 SNTAGT.

This chain uses TRBV13 with TRBJ2-7; D might be TRBD2 (5 bases). Germline V gene data show CDR1 as PRHDT and CDR2 as FYEKMQ (reference sequence). V lost 4 bases to trimming and J lost 1 base, with 20 bases between them. The CDR3 is made up of 17 amino acids. CDR3 coding DNA: TGTGCCAGCAGCTCCCTTACGGACTCCGGCGGGTCCTACGAGCAGTACTTC. This translates into CASSSLTDSGGSYEQYF.

The chain carries TRBV7-9 and TRBJ2-7; the match to TRBD2 covers 12 bases. J was trimmed by 2 bases and V by 4 bases; bases with no gene match: 6. The CDR3 runs to 16 residues. The germline V gene encodes CDR1 SEHNR and CDR2 FQNEAQ (reference sequence). CDR3 nucleotides: TGTGCCAGCAGCTCGGCTAGCGGGAGGGCCGCCTACGAGCAGTACTTC. Translation: CASSSASGRAAYEQYF.

The chain employs TRBV5-1 and TRBJ1-1, with 7 bases fitting TRBD1. Germline CDR1 and CDR2: SGHRS and YFSETQ. The CDR3 sequence is 18 residues long. With 4 bases clipped from V and 8 bases from J, the junction kept 23 bases outside the gene matches. The CDR3 DNA reads TGCGCCAGCAGCCACGGGGGGGTACCGGGACAGAGATCGGCGGAAGCTTTCTTT. This encodes CASSHGGVPGQRSAEAFF.

The V call is TRBV5-6, the J call TRBJ1-6; 11 positions agree with TRBD1. Germline V lookup: CDR1 SGHDT, CDR2 YYEEEE. V lost 4 bases and J lost 10; bases outside the gene matches: 7. The length of the CDR3 is 15 residues. The DNA of the CDR3 is TGTGCCAGCAGCCCCGGACAGGGGGCATCCTCACCCCTCCACTTT. It encodes CASSPGQGASSPLHF.

This clone was picked up one time. The chain carries TRBV5-1 and TRBJ1-6; a weak D match, TRBD1 (6 bases). CDR1 and CDR2 from the germline V gene are SGHRS and YFSETQ. The CDR3 has 13 amino acids. Deletions cut 4 bases from V and 12 bases from J, with 14 bases between. CDR3: CASSPATGKPLHF. The CDR3 DNA reads as TGCGCCAGCAGCCCAGCTACAGGGAAACCCCTCCACTTT. Filled out from reference TRBV5-1 and TRBJ1-6, the complete variable domain reads KAGVTQTPRYLIKTRGQQVTLSCSPISGHRSVSWYQQTPGQGLQFLFEYFSETQRNKGNFPGRFSGRQFSNSRSEMNVSTLELGDSALYLCASSPATGKPLHFGNGTRLTVT.

On this clone itself: The sample contains more than one DNA sequence encoding this CDR3. This chain joins TRBV27 and TRBJ1-2, with a weak D call TRBD1 (5 bases). Germline CDR1 and CDR2: MNHEY and SMNVEV (reference sequence). Trimming left V 6 bases short and J 1 base short, with 12 bases between. CDR3 size: 14 residues. This chain's CDR3 is CASSLSGGNYGYTF. CDR3 in DNA: TGTGCCAGCAGCCTATCCGGGGGTAACTATGGCTACACCTTC.

This chain connects TRBV5-1 to TRBJ2-2, with 12 positions matching TRBD2. V lost 2 bases to trimming and J lost 0 bases; unmatched junction nucleotides: 5. This CDR3 spans 18 amino acids. The germline gives CDR1 SGHRS, CDR2 YFSETQ. The CDR3 region is CASSLARTSGTNTGELFF. CDR3 nucleotide sequence: TGCGCCAGCAGCTTAGCCAGGACTAGCGGGACGAACACCGGGGAGCTGTTTTTT.